This T cell receptor (beta chain) stems from a study of beta chain features in type 1 diabetes. General study findings and limits: Type 1 diabetes patients had TCRB CDR3s that were shorter (moderately but significantly so) in all four CD4+ subsets.

CDR1 is MDHEN and CDR2 is SYDVKM in the germline V gene. V lost 6 bases and J lost 1; bases outside the gene matches: 13. This CDR3 region has 17 residues. This clone turned up a few times. Its antigen is currently unknown. The isolated RNA, all of it, was reverse transcribed, so expressed TCRB transcripts were what got sequenced. Naive, central memory and regulatory T cell samples produced a mean of approximately 3.9 million reads. Method: immunoSEQ multiplex PCR; TCRdb's copy keeps in-frame clones and lacks some. The table lists roughly 250,000 clones, roughly 22% of them singletons. Material for sequencing was naive CD4+ T cells from blood. This receptor was taken from a woman between 35 and 50 years old with type 1 diabetes. The chain couples TRBV28 to TRBJ1-1; 8 bases are a match to TRBD1. The CDR3 DNA reads as TGTGCCAGCAGCCAGGGGACAGGAAAGGAATGGAACACTGAAGCTTTCTTT. This translates into CASSQGTGKEWNTEAFF.